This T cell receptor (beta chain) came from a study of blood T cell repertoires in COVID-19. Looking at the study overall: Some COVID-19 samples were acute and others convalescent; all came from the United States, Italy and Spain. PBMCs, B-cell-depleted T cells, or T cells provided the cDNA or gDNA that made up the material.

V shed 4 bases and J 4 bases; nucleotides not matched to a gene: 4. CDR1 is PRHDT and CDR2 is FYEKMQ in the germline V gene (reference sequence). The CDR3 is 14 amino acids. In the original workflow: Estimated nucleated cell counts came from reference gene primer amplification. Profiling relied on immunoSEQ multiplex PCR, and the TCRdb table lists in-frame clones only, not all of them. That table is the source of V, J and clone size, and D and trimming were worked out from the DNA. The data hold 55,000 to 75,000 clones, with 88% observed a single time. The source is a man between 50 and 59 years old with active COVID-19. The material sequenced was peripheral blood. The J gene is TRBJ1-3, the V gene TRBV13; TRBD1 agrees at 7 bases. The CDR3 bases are TGTGCCAGCAGCTCGCAGGGGGGCGGAAACACCATATATTTT. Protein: CASSSQGGGNTIYF.